The source of this T cell receptor (beta chain) is a study of cytomegalovirus exposure and HLA in healthy donors. The primer mix had 60 Vbeta and 13 Jbeta primers. Libraries were prepared by immunoSEQ multiplex PCR; TCRdb keeps only in-frame clonotypes and omits some of them. The sample lists about 100,000 clones; roughly 78% were seen once. The study, taken as a whole, reports: Overall, approximately 180 TCR beta chains were annotated as cytomegalovirus-associated. Several of the most significant clusters appeared, in a later analysis, to be linked to common viral pathogens.

This CDR3 is built from 13 residues. Germline assignment: CDR1 LNHDA and CDR2 SQIVND (reference sequence). Trimming took 10 bases from V and 3 from J; bases not matched to a gene: 8. Notes on this clone: Its antigen is unidentified.

Sequenced: PBMCs. The rearrangement links TRBV19 to TRBJ1-2; TRBD1 matches 7 bases. This TCR derives from a woman in her thirties or forties in good health and CMV-seronegative. CDR3 in DNA: TGTGCCACTCGAGGGGGCACAGACTATGGCTACACCTTC. This translates into CATRGGTDYGYTF.